The entry that follows covers one T cell receptor (beta chain) sequence. Its cognate antigen is unknown. The same CDR3 arises from other DNA sequences in this sample as well. Generated by immunoSEQ multiplex PCR, the TCRdb table keeps only in-frame clones and is missing some. The sample lists 2 million to 2.5 million clones, around 95% seen once, with roughly 0.13% in the top ten. The data were obtained in a study of shared clonotypes between healthy human individuals. Study-wide points: The study found roughly 5% of naive CD4 clonotypes shared across a few donors. All-four-donor shared clonotypes had higher generation probabilities than non-shared clonotypes did.

The TCR sequence derives from a man younger than 35 in good health. Sequenced input: naive CD4+ T cells sorted from blood. Specified subset: CD45RA+ positively selected.

The CDR3 DNA sequence: TGTGCCAGCAGTGGAACAGTGGAGACCCAGTACTTC. Translation gives CASSGTVETQYF. J is TRBJ2-5 and V is TRBV2; D not resolved. CDR3 length equals 12 residues. V lost 4 bases to trimming and J lost 5 bases, with 8 bases between them. Per the germline V gene, CDR1 is SNHLY and CDR2 is FYNNEI.